A selection of T cell receptor beta chains follows, all from one sample in a study of T cell repertoires in cytomegalovirus infection. These receptors lack a known antigen. Each CDR3 protein is one row after TCRdb ran MiXCR on the reads. This sample has roughly 990,000 distinct CDR3 sequences, with approximately 31% found just once. Sequences were derived from cultured CD8+ T cells from PBMCs, sampled from culture after CMV antigen stimulation. The receptors were gathered from a human donor in good health (CMV status not recorded). Some clones in this sample may be carry-over from other donors' samples. CDR3s include the opening cysteine and the closing phenylalanine or tryptophan. Each record gives: J gene, V gene, clone size, CDR3 length, D gene, CDR3 DNA, CDR3 protein. D genes are given only for firm matches. Size is stated for part of the rows, as once, few or many counts, or as a class when the clone is expanded.

>TRBJ1-6|TRBV4-1|-|18|-
TGCGCCAGCAGCCAAGATGGGGTGTGGAGCTCCTATAATTCACCCCTCCACTTT
CASSQDGVWSSYNSPLHF
>TRBJ1-1|TRBV7-6|few|14|-
TGTGCCAGCAGCCCTAACGGGGGGAACACTGAAGCTTTCTTT
CASSPNGGNTEAFF
>TRBJ2-3|TRBV4-3|few|15|-
TGCGCCAGCAGCCACCGAGGGGGGGGAACAGATACGCAGTATTTT
CASSHRGGGTDTQYF
>TRBJ2-3|TRBV4-3|once|14|-
TGCGCCAGCAGCCAAGATGGAGCCGGCGATACGCAGTATTTT
CASSQDGAGDTQYF
>TRBJ1-2|TRBV10-3|-|14|TRBD1
TGTGCCATCAGTCGCGAGGGACAGGGGTATGGCTACACCTTC
CAISREGQGYGYTF
>TRBJ2-3|TRBV12-3/TRBV12-4|few|14|TRBD2
TGTGCCAGCAGCCTGACTAGCGTTACAGATACGCAGTATTTT
CASSLTSVTDTQYF
>TRBJ2-1|TRBV7-6|many|16|-
TGTGCCAGCAGCCTAGGGGCGGGGACCCCTTACAATGAGCAGTTCTTC
CASSLGAGTPYNEQFF
>TRBJ2-1|TRBV7-3|-|16|TRBD2
TGTGCCAGCAGCTTAACTAGCGGGGGGCCTTTGCATGAGCAGTTCTTC
CASSLTSGGPLHEQFF
>TRBJ2-3|TRBV6-2/TRBV6-3|few|14|TRBD2
TGTGCCAGCAGTCACTTCACTAGCGCGGATACGCAGTATTTT
CASSHFTSADTQYF
>TRBJ1-5|TRBV7-8|many|14|-
TGTGCCAGCAGCTTAGGTGGGAAAGGGCGGCCCCAGCATTTT
CASSLGGKGRPQHF
>TRBJ2-2|TRBV24-1|once|14|-
TGTGCCACCAGTGTCGGCAGGGAAACCGGGGAGCTGTTTTTT
CATSVGRETGELFF
>TRBJ1-4|TRBV5-6|many|16|-
TGTGCCAGCAGCTTGGGGACCTTTGCAACTAATGAAAAACTGTTTTTT
CASSLGTFATNEKLFF
>TRBJ1-1|TRBV6-5|-|12|-
TGTGCCAGCAGTTACCTCGGACTTGAAGCTTTCTTT
CASSYLGLEAFF
>TRBJ1-5|TRBV7-8|many|16|-
TGTGCCAGCAGCTTAGCAGTACACGGCGCAAATCAGCCCCAGCATTTT
CASSLAVHGANQPQHF
>TRBJ2-3|TRBV7-2|few|16|TRBD2
TGTGCCAGCAGCCCCTGGGGCGCGGGAGGCACAGATACGCAGTATTTT
CASSPWGAGGTDTQYF
>TRBJ1-4|TRBV28|-|16|TRBD1
TGTGCCAGCAGTGAACCCGAGGGGGCGCTTGGGGAAAAACTGTTTTTT
CASSEPEGALGEKLFF
>TRBJ1-1|TRBV6-5|few|14|-
TGTGCCAGCAGCGGACAATTCATGAACACTGAAGCTTTCTTT
CASSGQFMNTEAFF
>TRBJ2-5|TRBV18|-|16|TRBD2
TGTGCCAGCTCACCTTATAAGCGGGGGATTCAAGAGACCCAGTACTTC
CASSPYKRGIQETQYF
>TRBJ1-1|TRBV6-5|few|14|-
TGTGCCAGCAGTTACTTAATGGAGAGCACTGAAGCTTTCTTT
CASSYLMESTEAFF
>TRBJ2-5|TRBV6-6|-|16|TRBD1
TGTGCCAGCAGTTACAGGGACAGGTTGTACCAAGAGACCCAGTACTTC
CASSYRDRLYQETQYF
>TRBJ2-3|TRBV4-1|many|15|TRBD2
TGCGCCAGCAGCCAAGAATGGCGGGAGGCAGATACGCAGTATTTT
CASSQEWREADTQYF
>TRBJ2-3|TRBV6-5|few|15|TRBD2
TGTGCCAGCAGGAATAGGGCTAGCGGGGGCTATACGCAGTATTTT
CASRNRASGGYTQYF
>TRBJ1-4|TRBV7-9|-|15|-
-
CASSSFWERGEKLFF
>TRBJ2-1|TRBV7-8|many|13|-
TGTGCCAGCAGCCCCCCCTATGGCAATGAGCAGTTCTTC
CASSPPYGNEQFF
>TRBJ2-1|TRBV6-2/TRBV6-3|few|15|TRBD2
TGTGCCAGCAGTCTCCTAGCGGGGGGCAAGAATGAGCAGTTCTTC
CASSLLAGGKNEQFF
>TRBJ1-5|TRBV6-1|-|16|-
TGTGCCAGCAGCACTTATGTGTTTGATGGGAATCAGCCCCAGCATTTT
CASSTYVFDGNQPQHF
>TRBJ2-2|TRBV7-9|few|18|TRBD2
TGTGCCAGCAGCTCACTAGCGGGGGGGTTCAAGAACACCGGGGAGCTGTTTTTT
CASSSLAGGFKNTGELFF
>TRBJ1-2|TRBV10-3|-|13|-
TGTGCCTCACTCTCGGCAGGGAACTATGGCTACACCTTC
CASLSAGNYGYTF
>TRBJ1-1|TRBV10-2|-|14|TRBD1
TGCGCCAGCTTCCGGGACAGGTCAAACACTGAAGCTTTCTTT
CASFRDRSNTEAFF
>TRBJ2-3|TRBV6-2/TRBV6-3|many|12|-
TGTGCCAGCAGTTACTCTTCAGATACGCAGTATTTT
CASSYSSDTQYF
>TRBJ1-6|TRBV27|-|15|-
TGTGCCAGCAGTAACCGGGACAACTATAATTCACCCCTCCACTTT
CASSNRDNYNSPLHF
>TRBJ2-1|TRBV15|few|16|-
TGTGCCACCAGCCCTAGGGGCGGGGTGCGCCGGAGTGAGCAGTTCTTC
CATSPRGGVRRSEQFF
>TRBJ1-2|TRBV12-5|-|12|-
TGTGCTAGTGTCTTGGGGTCCTATGGCTACACCTTC
CASVLGSYGYTF
>TRBJ1-2|TRBV7-9|-|14|TRBD1
TGTGCCAGCAGCTTCGTGGGACAGGACTATGGCTACACCTTC
CASSFVGQDYGYTF
>TRBJ1-4|TRBV29-1|few|11|-
TGCAGCGTTGAAGGCCGGGAGAGTGTGTTTTTT
CSVEGRESVFF
>TRBJ1-1|TRBV27|-|15|-
TGTGCCAGCAGTCCGCACCCGGCGGGGAACACTGAAGCTTTCTTT
CASSPHPAGNTEAFF
>TRBJ1-1|TRBV14|-|16|-
TGTGCCAGCAGCCAAGGAAGGGAGGGGGTAAAGGATGAAGCTTTCTTT
CASSQGREGVKDEAFF
>TRBJ2-1|TRBV2|-|15|TRBD2
TGTGCCAGCAGTGAACCCAGCGGGGTTTACAATGAGCAGTTCTTC
CASSEPSGVYNEQFF
>TRBJ1-5|TRBV4-3|-|15|TRBD1
TGCGCCAGCAGCCAAGGACAGGGGTTCGGTCAGCCCCAGCATTTT
CASSQGQGFGQPQHF
>TRBJ1-3|TRBV7-4|-|15|-
TGTGCCAGCAGCTCCGTCTACTGGGAGGGAAACACCATATATTTT
CASSSVYWEGNTIYF
>TRBJ1-4|TRBV18|few|16|-
TGTGCCAGCTCACACAACCCCGGGACCCTCGGAGAAAAACTGTTTTTT
CASSHNPGTLGEKLFF
>TRBJ1-2|TRBV6-5|-|13|-
TGTGCCAGCAAGGGACTCCTGGGCTATGGCTACACCTTC
CASKGLLGYGYTF
>TRBJ1-4|TRBV12-3/TRBV12-4|once|15|-
TGTGCCAGCAGTCGGGCCTGGGGGGCGGAGGAAAAACTGTTTTTT
CASSRAWGAEEKLFF
>TRBJ2-3|TRBV4-1|-|15|-
TGCACCAGCCGCCAAGCAAGGCGGAGTAAAGATACGCAGTATTTT
CTSRQARRSKDTQYF
>TRBJ2-7|TRBV7-6|few|14|-
TGTGCCAGCAGCTTAGGCCCAGCCGGGGACGAGCAGTACTTC
CASSLGPAGDEQYF
>TRBJ2-7|TRBV7-9|few|17|-
TGTGCCAGCAGCCCCTCCCGCGGTAGGGAACTCGCCGACGAGCAGTACTTC
CASSPSRGRELADEQYF
>TRBJ2-1|TRBV11-2|few|15|-
TGTGCCAGCAGCTTTCAGGCGGGAATTTACAATGAGCAGTTCTTC
CASSFQAGIYNEQFF
>TRBJ2-2|TRBV12-5|-|11|-
TGTGCTAGTGCAGACACCGGGGAGCTGTTTTTT
CASADTGELFF
>TRBJ2-3|TRBV6-5|-|15|TRBD1
TGTGCCAGCATGGGTGGGGACAGGGGGATTACTACGCAGTATTTT
CASMGGDRGITTQYF
>TRBJ2-1|TRBV7-9|few|15|-
TGTGCCAGCAGCTTACCACGGAGCTCCTACAATGAGCAGTTCTTC
CASSLPRSSYNEQFF
>TRBJ1-5|TRBV19|once|16|-
TGTGCCAGTAGTATATCCCCGGGGGGCAGCAATCAGCCCCAGCATTTT
CASSISPGGSNQPQHF
>TRBJ2-2|TRBV7-9|many|16|-
TGTGCCAGCAGCTCCCTGACAGGCACGAACACCGGGGAGCTGTTTTTT
CASSSLTGTNTGELFF
>TRBJ2-2|TRBV19|few|17|TRBD1
TGTGCCAGTAGGTTCCGGGTCGGACAGGGGAACACCGGGGAGCTGTTTTTT
CASRFRVGQGNTGELFF